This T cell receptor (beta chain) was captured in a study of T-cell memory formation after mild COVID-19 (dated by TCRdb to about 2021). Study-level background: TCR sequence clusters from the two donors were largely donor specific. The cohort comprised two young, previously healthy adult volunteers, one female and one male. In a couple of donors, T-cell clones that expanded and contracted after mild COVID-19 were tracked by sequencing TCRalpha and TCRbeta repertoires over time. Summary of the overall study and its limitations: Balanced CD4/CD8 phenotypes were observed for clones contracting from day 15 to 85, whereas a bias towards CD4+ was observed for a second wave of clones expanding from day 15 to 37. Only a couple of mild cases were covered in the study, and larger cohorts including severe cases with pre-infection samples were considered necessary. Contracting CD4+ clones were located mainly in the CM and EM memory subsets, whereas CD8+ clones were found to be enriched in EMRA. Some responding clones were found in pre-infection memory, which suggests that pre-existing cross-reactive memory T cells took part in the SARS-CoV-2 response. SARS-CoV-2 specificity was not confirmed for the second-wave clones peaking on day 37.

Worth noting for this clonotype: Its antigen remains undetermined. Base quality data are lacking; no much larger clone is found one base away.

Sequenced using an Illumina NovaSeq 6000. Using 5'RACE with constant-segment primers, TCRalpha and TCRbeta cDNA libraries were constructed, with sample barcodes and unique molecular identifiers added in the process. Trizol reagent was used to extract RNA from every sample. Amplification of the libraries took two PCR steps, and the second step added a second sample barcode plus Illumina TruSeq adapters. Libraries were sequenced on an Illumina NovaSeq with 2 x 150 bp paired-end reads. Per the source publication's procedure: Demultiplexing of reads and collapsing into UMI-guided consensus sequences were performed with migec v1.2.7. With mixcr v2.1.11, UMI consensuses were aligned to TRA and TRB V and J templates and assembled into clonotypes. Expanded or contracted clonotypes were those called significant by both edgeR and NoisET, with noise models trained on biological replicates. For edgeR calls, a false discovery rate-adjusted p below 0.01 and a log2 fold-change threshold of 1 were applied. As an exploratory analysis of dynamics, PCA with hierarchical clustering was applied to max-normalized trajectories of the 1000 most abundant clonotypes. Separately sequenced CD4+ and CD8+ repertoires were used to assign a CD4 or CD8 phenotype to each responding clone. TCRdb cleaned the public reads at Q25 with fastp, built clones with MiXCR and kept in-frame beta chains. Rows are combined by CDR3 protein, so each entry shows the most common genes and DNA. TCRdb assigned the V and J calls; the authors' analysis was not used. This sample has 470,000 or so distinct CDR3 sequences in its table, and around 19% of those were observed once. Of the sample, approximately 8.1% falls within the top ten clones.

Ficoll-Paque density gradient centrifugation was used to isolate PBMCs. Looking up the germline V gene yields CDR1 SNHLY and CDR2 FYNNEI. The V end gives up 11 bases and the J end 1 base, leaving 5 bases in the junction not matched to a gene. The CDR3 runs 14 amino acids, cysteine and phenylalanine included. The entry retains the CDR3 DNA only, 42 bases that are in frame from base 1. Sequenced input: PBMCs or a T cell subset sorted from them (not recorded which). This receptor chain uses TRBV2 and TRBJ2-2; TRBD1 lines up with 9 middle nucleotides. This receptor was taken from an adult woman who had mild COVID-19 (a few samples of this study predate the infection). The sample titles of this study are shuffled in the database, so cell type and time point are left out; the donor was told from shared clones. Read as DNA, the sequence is TGTGCCGGGGGACAGGGCCGGAACACCGGGGAGCTGTTTTTT. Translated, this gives CAGGQGRNTGELFF.